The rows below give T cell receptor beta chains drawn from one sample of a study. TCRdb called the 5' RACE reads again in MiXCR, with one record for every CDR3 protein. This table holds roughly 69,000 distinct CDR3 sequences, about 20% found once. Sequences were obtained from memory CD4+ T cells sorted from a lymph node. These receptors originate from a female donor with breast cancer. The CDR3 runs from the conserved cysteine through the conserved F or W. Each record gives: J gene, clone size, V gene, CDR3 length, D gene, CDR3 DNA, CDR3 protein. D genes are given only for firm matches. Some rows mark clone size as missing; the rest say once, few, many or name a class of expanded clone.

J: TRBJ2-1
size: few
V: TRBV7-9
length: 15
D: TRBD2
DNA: TGTGCCAGCAGCTCTAGCGGGAGGGCCGAACGGGGGCAGTTCTTC
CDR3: CASSSSGRAERGQFF

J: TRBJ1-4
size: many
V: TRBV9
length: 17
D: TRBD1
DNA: TGTGCCAGCAGCGTCCTCCCGGGGGGACAGGGAAATGAAAAACTGTTTTTT
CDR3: CASSVLPGGQGNEKLFF

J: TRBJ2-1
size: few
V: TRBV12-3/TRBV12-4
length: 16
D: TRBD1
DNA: TGTGCCAGCAGTTCAAACAGGGGGAGCTCCTACAATGAGCAGTTCTTC
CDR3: CASSSNRGSSYNEQFF

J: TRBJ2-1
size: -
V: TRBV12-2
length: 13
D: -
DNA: TGTGCAAGTCGCATGGGACAGGGGCATGAGCAGTTCTTC
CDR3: CASRMGQGHEQFF

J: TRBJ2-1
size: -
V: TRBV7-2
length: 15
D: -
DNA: TGTGCCAGCAGCTTAGGCCTGAGCTCCTACAATGAGCAGTTCTTC
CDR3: CASSLGLSSYNEQFF

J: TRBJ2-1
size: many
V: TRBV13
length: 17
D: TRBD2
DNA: TGTGCCAGCAGTGGGACTAGCGGGATTTTCTCCTACAATGAGCAGTTCTTC
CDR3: CASSGTSGIFSYNEQFF

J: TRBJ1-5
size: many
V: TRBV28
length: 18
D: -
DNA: TGTGCCAGCAGTTTACCTCCTCCCCTCCGGTCGGGAGATCAGCCCCAGCATTTT
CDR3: CASSLPPPLRSGDQPQHF

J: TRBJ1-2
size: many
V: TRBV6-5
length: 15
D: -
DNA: TGTGCCAGCAGTTACGGGGGCGGACAGTTTGGTGGCTACACCTTC
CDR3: CASSYGGGQFGGYTF

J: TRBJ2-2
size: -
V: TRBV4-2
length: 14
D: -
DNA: TGTGCCAGCAGCCAAGCTTTAGCGACCGGGGAGCTGTTTTTT
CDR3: CASSQALATGELFF

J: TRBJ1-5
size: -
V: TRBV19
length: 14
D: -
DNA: TGTGCCAGTAGTATTGAGAGCGCCAATCAGCCCCAGCATTTT
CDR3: CASSIESANQPQHF

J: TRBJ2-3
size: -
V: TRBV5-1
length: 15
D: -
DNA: TGCGCCAGCAGCTTGATCATAGGCCCCACAGATACGCAGTATTTT
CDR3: CASSLIIGPTDTQYF

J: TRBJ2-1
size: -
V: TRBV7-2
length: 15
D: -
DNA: TGTGCCAGCAACAAGGCGCTAGGTTTCTCGAATGAGCAGTTCTTC
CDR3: CASNKALGFSNEQFF

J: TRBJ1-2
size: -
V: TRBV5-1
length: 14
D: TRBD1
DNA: TGCGCCAGCAGCCCCAGGACAGGGGGAGTTGGCTACACCTTC
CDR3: CASSPRTGGVGYTF

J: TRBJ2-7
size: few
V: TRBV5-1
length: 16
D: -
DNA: TGCGCCAGCAGCTTGGCCGGAAGTGGTTCTTCTCACGAGCAGTACTTC
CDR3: CASSLAGSGSSHEQYF

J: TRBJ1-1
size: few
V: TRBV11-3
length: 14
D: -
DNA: TGTGCCAGCAGCCGTCTCCAGGGTTTAAACGAAGCTTTCTTT
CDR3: CASSRLQGLNEAFF

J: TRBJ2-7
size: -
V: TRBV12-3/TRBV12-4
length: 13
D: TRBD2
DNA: TGTGCCAGCAGTCCTCGACTAGCCGCCGAGCAGTACTTC
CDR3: CASSPRLAAEQYF

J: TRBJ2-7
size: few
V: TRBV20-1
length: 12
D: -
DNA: TGCAGTGTCATAAAGCAGCGGAGGGAGCAGTACTTC
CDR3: CSVIKQRREQYF

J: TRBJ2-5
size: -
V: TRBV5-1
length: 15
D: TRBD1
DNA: TGCGCCAGCAGCTTGGGGGACAGGGCCTTGGAGACCCAGTACTTC
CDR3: CASSLGDRALETQYF

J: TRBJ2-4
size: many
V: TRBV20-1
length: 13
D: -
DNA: TGCAGTGCTAGAGTAACTGGGGTCTCTTTTGGGTACTTC
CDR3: CSARVTGVSFGYF

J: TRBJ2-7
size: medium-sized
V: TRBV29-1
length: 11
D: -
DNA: TGCAGCGTTGAAGTAGGCTACGAGCAGTACTTC
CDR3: CSVEVGYEQYF